The sample holds a few counts of the clone carrying this TCR beta chain. The germline CDR1 and CDR2 sequences are MNHEY and SVGEGT. V was clipped by 0 bases and J by 4 bases, with 16 bases between them. CDR3 length: 17 amino acids. Patients had received no treatment of any kind before thyroid surgery. These data originate in a study of metastatic and nonmetastatic thyroid tumors. TCRdb used MiXCR to call clones anew from the PCR reads. The table records fewer than 25,000 clones, 23% of them present only once. The sequenced sample consisted of blood. This sequence was found in a male donor with papillary thyroid cancer or a benign thyroid nodule (not recorded which). Some clones in this sample may be carry-over from other donors' samples. This rearrangement joins TRBV6-2 or TRBV6-3 to TRBJ1-3, with D hard to call. CDR3 sequence: CASSYSGRQVLGNTIYF. The CDR3 DNA sequence: TGTGCCAGCAGTTACTCGGGGAGGCAGGTTTTGGGAAACACCATATATTTT.